This TCR beta chain was sequenced in a study of blood T cell repertoires in COVID-19. About the research overall: Samples came from the United States, Italy and Spain, spanning acute and convalescent COVID-19.

Participant reports of clinical history set cohort assignment. V was pared by 4 bases and J by 4 bases, with 2 bases between. The germline CDR1 and CDR2 sequences are MNHEY and SVGAGI. This CDR3 comprises 11 residues. Using immunoSEQ multiplex PCR, the repertoire was profiled, and TCRdb retains in-frame clones only, with some absent. Found here are some 240,000 clones, around 84% of them singletons; the top ten hold about 4%. The genes are TRBV6-5 and TRBJ2-1; D is unclear. Sequences were obtained from PBMCs or T cells enriched from blood (not recorded which). The sequence came from a man aged 30 to 39 with acute COVID-19. This CDR3 reads CASSLYNEQFF. DNA for the CDR3: TGTGCCAGCAGTTTATACAATGAGCAGTTCTTC.